One T cell receptor (beta chain) is described in this entry. Its cognate antigen is unknown. A much more abundant neighbour one base away suggests this may be a read error. The CDR3 loop spans 14 amino acids. From germline, CDR1 is LNHNV and CDR2 YYDKDF (reference sequence). The sample belongs to a study of molecular identifiers for immune sequencing clone quantification. Study in general: RNA, taken in replicates from approximately 20,000 or 100,000 naive CD8 cells, was split five ways, with four sequenced. Broader study findings: Jurkat TCR RNA spiked in from one cell could reportedly be detected among some 1 million naive cells.

The bulk TCR libraries were made with methods described before and with listed TCR primers. TCRdb itself ran the PCR reads through MiXCR, one entry per CDR3 protein. The sample carries under 600,000 distinct CDR3 sequences, 25% recorded once. Naive CD8 T cell sorting was performed on the CD8+CD4-CCR7+CD45RA+ phenotype. The receptor was isolated from a human donor in good health. Some libraries in this study had Jurkat cell RNA spiked in. The sequencing input was naive CD8+ T cells from blood, with Jurkat cell RNA spiked in. Subset defined: FACS-sorted CD8+CD4-CCR7+CD45RA+ naive T cells. This sequence joins TRBV15 and TRBJ2-3, with TRBD2 as a possible D gene (7 bases). The CDR3 reads CAISRAGGGNTQYF. CDR3 bases: TGTGCCATCAGCAGAGCGGGCGGGGGCAATACGCAGTATTTT.